The entry below gives a single TCR beta chain sequence along with its context. The antigen remains undetermined. The assay was immunoSEQ multiplex PCR, and TCRdb's table has in-frame clones only and misses some. This sample has about 6,100 clones, with just under 95% found just once. V lost 0 bases, J lost 0 bases, and 5 bases lay in between. The CDR3 spans 14 residues. The germline V gene has CDR1 MNHEY and CDR2 SVGAGI. The entry originates in a study of regulatory and conventional T cells in RAG deficiency. Whole-study results and caveats: Shannon entropy fell and Simpson indices rose in RAG-deficient patients. Treg unique TCR beta sequences were approximately 100-fold fewer in Omenn syndrome and CID/AS patients than controls. These Omenn syndrome Treg sorts may hold peripherally activated cells instead. Omenn patients showed >75% Treg-Tconv overlap and shorter CDR3 lengths.

This receptor was identified in a human donor with RAG deficiency presenting as severe combined immunodeficiency. The specimen sequenced was CD8+ T cells sorted from blood. This chain connects TRBV6-5 to TRBJ1-2, with D possibly TRBD1 on 5 matching bases. CDR3 in amino acids: CASSYSGANYGYTF. CDR3 DNA sequence: TGTGCCAGCAGTTACTCGGGGGCTAACTATGGCTACACCTTC.